The 9 T cell receptor beta chains given below trace back to one sample, sequenced in a study of shared clonotypes between healthy human individuals. Produced via immunoSEQ multiplex PCR; TCRdb's table is partial and in-frame only. This table holds more than 2 million clones, 85% to 95% found once. Material: naive CD4+ T cells sorted from blood. The subset was: CD45RA+ positively selected. The receptors stem from a man in his late teens or twenties in good health.

This chain connects TRBV6-6 to TRBJ1-1, with D hard to call. Trimming stripped 4 bases from V and 5 bases from J, with 14 bases between. The CDR3 loop spans 14 amino acids. CDR1 and CDR2 (germline): MNHNY, SVGAGI (reference sequence). This CDR3 reads CASSLARPDTEAFF. Here the CDR3 DNA reads TGTGCCAGCAGTTTGGCCAGGCCGGATACTGAAGCTTTCTTT.

V usage is TRBV7-2 and J usage is TRBJ2-3; D gene unclear. This CDR3 is built from 12 residues. Germline CDR1 reads SGHTA; CDR2 reads FQGNSA. V was clipped by 3 bases and J by 7 bases, with 8 bases between them. This CDR3 reads CASSFQTNTQYF. As DNA, the CDR3 is TGTGCCAGCAGCTTCCAAACCAATACGCAGTATTTT. The entire variable domain, with the rest obtained from reference TRBV7-2 and TRBJ2-3, is as follows: GAGVSQSPSNKVTEKGKDVELRCDPISGHTALYWYRQSLGQGLEFLIYFQGNSAPDKSGLPSDRFSAERTGGSVSTLTIQRTQQEDSAVYLCASSFQTNTQYFGPGTRLTVL.

This clone was counted a single time. The chain has TRBV2 and TRBJ1-1; D gene ambiguous. V lost 3 bases and J lost 4, with 12 bases in between. Germline-derived CDR1 and CDR2 are SNHLY and FYNNEI. The length of the CDR3 is 14 residues. CDR3 protein: CASSDKVPGTEAFF. The CDR3 DNA sequence: TGTGCCAGCAGTGACAAGGTTCCCGGCACTGAAGCTTTCTTT.

The CDR3 DNA follows: TGTGCCAGCAGCTTAGTCGGGGACGGCTATGGCTACACCTTC. This encodes CASSLVGDGYGYTF. The gene calls are TRBV5-4 and TRBJ1-2, with D perhaps TRBD1 (5 bases). CDR1 is SGHNT and CDR2 is YYREEE in the germline V gene (reference sequence). This CDR3 region has 14 residues. The V and J ends lost 2 bases and 4 bases respectively, with 12 bases between them.

The chain recombines TRBV6-5 with TRBJ1-6; weak D call: TRBD1 (5 bases). The CDR3 length is 14 residues. V was clipped by 6 bases and J by 6 bases, with 12 bases between them. CDR1 and CDR2 (germline): MNHEY, SVGAGI. The chain's CDR3 is CASSLGRTNSPLHF. In DNA, the CDR3 is TGTGCCAGCAGCCTGGGACGGACTAATTCACCCCTCCACTTT.

The rearrangement uses TRBV4-2 and TRBJ2-5; possibly TRBD1 for D (6 bases). Germline V gene sequence: CDR1 LGHNA, CDR2 YNFKEQ. V lost 0 bases and J lost 7, with 24 bases in between. This CDR3 has 18 amino acids. As DNA, the CDR3 is TGTGCCAGCAGCCAAGATCCCTACAGCCCTCAGGGGACGGGGACCCAGTACTTC. Its protein is CASSQDPYSPQGTGTQYF.

This chain connects TRBV7-2 to TRBJ1-5, with 8 bases matching TRBD1. V gave up 2 bases and J gave up 7 bases; unmatched junction bases: 10. The CDR3 extends over 16 amino acids. In germline, CDR1 is SGHTA, CDR2 FQGNSA. The CDR3 region has the DNA TGTGCCAGCAGCTTATTGACAGGGGACGGGGGCCAGCCCCAGCATTTT. Protein product: CASSLLTGDGGQPQHF.

The chain couples TRBV2 to TRBJ2-2, with D unresolved. This CDR3 has 13 amino acids. Per the germline V gene, CDR1 is SNHLY and CDR2 is FYNNEI. V gave up 5 bases and J gave up 6 bases, with 10 bases separating them. This CDR3 reads CASSFGVPGELFF. As DNA, the CDR3 is TGTGCCAGCAGTTTCGGTGTCCCCGGGGAGCTGTTTTTT.

This chain uses TRBV9 with TRBJ1-5; unclear D gene. The germline V gene encodes CDR1 SGDLS and CDR2 YYNGEE. The V gene lost 0 bases and the J gene lost 7 bases, with 8 bases spanning the gap. CDR3 length: 13 residues. The CDR3 DNA follows: TGTGCCAGCAGCGTAGCGTTGGGGCAGCCCCAGCATTTT. Translation: CASSVALGQPQHF. Filled out from reference TRBV9 and TRBJ1-5, the complete variable domain reads DSGVTQTPKHLITATGQRVTLRCSPRSGDLSVYWYQQSLDQGLQFLIQYYNGEERAKGNILERFSAQQFPDLHSELNLSSLELGDSALYFCASSVALGQPQHFGDGTRLSIL.